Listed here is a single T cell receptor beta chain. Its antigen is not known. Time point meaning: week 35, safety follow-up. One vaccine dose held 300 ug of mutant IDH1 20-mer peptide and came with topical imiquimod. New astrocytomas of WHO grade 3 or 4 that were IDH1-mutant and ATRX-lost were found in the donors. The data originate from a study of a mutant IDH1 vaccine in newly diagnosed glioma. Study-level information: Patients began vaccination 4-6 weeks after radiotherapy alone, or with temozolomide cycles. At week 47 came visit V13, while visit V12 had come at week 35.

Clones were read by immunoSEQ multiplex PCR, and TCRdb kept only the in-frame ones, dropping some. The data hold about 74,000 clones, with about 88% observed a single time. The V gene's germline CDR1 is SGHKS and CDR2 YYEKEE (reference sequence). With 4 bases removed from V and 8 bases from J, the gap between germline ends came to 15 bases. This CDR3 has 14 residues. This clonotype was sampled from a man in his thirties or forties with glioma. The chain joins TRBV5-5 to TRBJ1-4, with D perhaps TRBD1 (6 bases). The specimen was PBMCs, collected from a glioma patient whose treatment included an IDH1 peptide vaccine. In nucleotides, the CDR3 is TGTGCCAGCAGCCCGGGGGCTGCCTACGAAAAACTGTTTTTT. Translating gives CASSPGAAYEKLFF.